The clone carrying this T cell receptor (beta chain) was observed once. CDR1 is GTSNPN, CDR2 SVGIG, per germline (reference sequence). With 3 bases removed from V and 6 bases from J, the gap between germline ends came to 9 bases. This CDR3 contains 12 residues. The entry originates in a study of Ad26.COV2.S vaccination and SARS-CoV-2 variants. Produced via immunoSEQ multiplex PCR; TCRdb's table is partial and in-frame only. The sample gives about 390,000 clones, 88% of which show up once; roughly 3.5% is in the top ten. Treatment in this sample: about 20 received Ad26.COV2.S at low or high dose, single or two shots; about 5 received placebo; per-sample allocation not given. Sampling occurred on day 63 after the first vaccine or placebo injection.

The sample was peripheral blood, taken in a trial of Ad26.COV2.S vaccine versus placebo. The TCR was taken from a person between 18 and 60 years old who received the Ad26.COV2.S COVID-19 vaccine or a placebo. The chain employs TRBV30 and TRBJ2-1, with D unclear. CDR3 bases: TGTGCCTGGAGCCTAGGGCCCAATGAGCAGTTCTTC. Residues: CAWSLGPNEQFF.